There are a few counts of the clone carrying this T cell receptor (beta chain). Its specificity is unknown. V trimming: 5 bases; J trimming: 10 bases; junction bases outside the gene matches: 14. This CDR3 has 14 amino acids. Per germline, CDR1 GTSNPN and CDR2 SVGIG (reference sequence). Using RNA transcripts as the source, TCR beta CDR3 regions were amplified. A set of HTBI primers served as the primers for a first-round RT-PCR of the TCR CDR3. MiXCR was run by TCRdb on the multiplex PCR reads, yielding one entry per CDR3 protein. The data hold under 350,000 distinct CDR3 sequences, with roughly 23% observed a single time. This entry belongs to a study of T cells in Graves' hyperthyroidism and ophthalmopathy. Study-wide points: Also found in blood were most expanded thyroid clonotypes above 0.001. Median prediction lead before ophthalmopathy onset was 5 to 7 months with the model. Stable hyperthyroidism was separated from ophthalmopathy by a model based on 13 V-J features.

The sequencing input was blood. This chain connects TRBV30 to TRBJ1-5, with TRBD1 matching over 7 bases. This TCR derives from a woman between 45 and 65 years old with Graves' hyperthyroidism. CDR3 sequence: CAWGRDRTFEPQHF. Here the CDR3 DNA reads TGTGCCTGGGGCCGGGACAGAACTTTCGAACCCCAGCATTTT.